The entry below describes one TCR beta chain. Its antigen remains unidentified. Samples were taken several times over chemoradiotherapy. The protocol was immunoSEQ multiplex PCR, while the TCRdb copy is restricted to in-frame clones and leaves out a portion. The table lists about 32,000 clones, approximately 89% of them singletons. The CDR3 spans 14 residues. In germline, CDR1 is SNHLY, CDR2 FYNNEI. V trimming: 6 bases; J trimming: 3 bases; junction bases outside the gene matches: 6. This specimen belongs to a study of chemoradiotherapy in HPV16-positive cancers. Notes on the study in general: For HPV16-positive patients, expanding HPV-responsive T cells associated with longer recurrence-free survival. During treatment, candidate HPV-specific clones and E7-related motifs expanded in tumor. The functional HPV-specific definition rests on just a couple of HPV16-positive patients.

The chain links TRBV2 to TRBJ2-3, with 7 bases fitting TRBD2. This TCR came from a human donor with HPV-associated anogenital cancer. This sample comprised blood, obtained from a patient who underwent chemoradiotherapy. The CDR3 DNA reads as TGTGCCAGCAGGAACTGGGGAGGGACAGATACGCAGTATTTT. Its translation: CASRNWGGTDTQYF.